This T cell receptor beta chain was retrieved from a study of shared clonotypes between healthy human individuals. CD45RO-negative CD8 cells positively selected for CCR7 made up the naive population, which excluded terminally differentiated effector memory CD45RA+ cells. Study-wide points: All-four-donor shared clonotypes had higher generation probabilities than non-shared clonotypes did.

The data were produced by immunoSEQ multiplex PCR, yet TCRdb's version contains in-frame clones alone and is incomplete. The sample comprises around 550,000 clones, around 96% of which are singletons, and approximately 0.11% rests with the top ten. Turning to this clone: Antigen specificity is unknown.

Germline CDR1 is LNHDA and CDR2 is SQIVND (reference sequence). CDR3 length: 20 amino acids. The ends were cut back, 4 bases at V and 6 bases at J, with 30 bases in the middle. The genes are TRBV19 and TRBJ2-2, with D tentatively TRBD1 (5 bases). The source of this sequence is a woman in her 30s in good health. The sample was naive CD8+ T cells sorted from blood. CDR3 coding DNA: TGTGCCAGTAGTAGGCGTTACATCCTCCGAACTCCCTGGGGCGCCGGGGAGCTGTTTTTT. It encodes CASSRRYILRTPWGAGELFF.